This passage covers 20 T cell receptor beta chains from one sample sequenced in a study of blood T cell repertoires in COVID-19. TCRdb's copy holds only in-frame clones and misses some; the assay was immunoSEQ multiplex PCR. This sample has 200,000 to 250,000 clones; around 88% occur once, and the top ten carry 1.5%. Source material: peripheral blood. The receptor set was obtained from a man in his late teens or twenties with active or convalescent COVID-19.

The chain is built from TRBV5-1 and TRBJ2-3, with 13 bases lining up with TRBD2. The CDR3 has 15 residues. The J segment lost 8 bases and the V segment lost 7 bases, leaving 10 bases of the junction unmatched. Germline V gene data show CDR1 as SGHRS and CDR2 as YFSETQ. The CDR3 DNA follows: TGCGCCAGCGGCGGGACTAGCGGGGCTTTGGGTACGCAGTATTTT. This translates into CASGGTSGALGTQYF.

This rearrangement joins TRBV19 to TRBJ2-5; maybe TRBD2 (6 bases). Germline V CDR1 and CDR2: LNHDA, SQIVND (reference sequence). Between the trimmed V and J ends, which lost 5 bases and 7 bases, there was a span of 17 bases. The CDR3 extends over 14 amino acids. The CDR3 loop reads CASSYGGIGVTQYF. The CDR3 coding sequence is TGTGCCAGTAGTTACGGCGGGATAGGGGTGACCCAGTACTTC.

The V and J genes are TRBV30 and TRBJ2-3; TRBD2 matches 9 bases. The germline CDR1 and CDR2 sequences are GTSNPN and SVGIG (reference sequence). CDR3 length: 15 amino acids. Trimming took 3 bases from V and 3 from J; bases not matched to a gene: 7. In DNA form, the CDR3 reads TGTGCCTGGAGCCATAGCGGGAGTGTGACAGATACGCAGTATTTT. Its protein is CAWSHSGSVTDTQYF.

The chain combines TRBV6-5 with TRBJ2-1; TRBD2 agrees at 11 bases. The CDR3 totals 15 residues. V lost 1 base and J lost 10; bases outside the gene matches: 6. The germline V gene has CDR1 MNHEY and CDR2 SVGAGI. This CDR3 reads CASSYYSGRAGEQFF. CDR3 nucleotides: TGTGCCAGCAGTTACTATAGCGGGAGGGCCGGGGAGCAGTTCTTC.

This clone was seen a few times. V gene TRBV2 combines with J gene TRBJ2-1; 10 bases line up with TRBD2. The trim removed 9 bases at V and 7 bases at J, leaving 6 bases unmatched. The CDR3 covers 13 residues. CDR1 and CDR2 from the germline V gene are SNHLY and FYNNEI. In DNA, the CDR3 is TGTGCCAGGGGGGGACTAGCGCGTAATGAGCAGTTCTTC. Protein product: CARGGLARNEQFF.

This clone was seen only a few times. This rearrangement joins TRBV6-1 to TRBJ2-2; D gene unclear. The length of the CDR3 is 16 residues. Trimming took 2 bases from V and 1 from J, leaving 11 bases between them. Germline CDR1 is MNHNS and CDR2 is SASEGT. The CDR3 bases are TGTGCCAGCAGTGAACTCCGGGTAGGGAACACCGGGGAGCTGTTTTTT. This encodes CASSELRVGNTGELFF.

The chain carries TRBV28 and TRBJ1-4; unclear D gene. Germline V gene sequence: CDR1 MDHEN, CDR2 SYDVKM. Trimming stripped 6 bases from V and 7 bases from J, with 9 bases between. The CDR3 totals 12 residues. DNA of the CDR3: TGTGCCAGCAGCCCCCGGAGTGAAAAACTGTTTTTT. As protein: CASSPRSEKLFF. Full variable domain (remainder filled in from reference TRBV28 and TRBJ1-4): DVKVTQSSRYLVKRTGEKVFLECVQDMDHENMFWYRQDPGLGLRLIYFSYDVKMKEKGDIPEGYSVSREKKERFSLILESASTNQTSMYLCASSPRSEKLFFGSGTQLSVL.

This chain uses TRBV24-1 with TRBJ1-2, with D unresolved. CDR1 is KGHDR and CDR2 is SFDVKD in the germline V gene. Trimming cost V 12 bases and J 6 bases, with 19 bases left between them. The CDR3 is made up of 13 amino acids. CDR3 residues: CAAGNLNGDGYTF. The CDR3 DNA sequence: TGTGCCGCCGGAAATTTGAATGGAGATGGCTACACCTTC.

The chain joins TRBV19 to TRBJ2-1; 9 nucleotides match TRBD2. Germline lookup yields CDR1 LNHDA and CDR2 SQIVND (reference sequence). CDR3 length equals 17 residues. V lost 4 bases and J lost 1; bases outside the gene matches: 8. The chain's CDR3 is CASSTQRLAESYNEQFF. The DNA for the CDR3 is TGTGCCAGTAGTACTCAACGACTAGCGGAGTCCTACAATGAGCAGTTCTTC.

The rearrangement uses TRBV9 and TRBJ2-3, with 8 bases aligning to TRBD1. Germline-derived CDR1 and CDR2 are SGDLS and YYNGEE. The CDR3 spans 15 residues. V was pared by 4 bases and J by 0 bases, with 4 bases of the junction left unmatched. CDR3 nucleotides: TGTGCCAGCAGCACAAGACAGGGGAGCACAGATACGCAGTATTTT. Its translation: CASSTRQGSTDTQYF.

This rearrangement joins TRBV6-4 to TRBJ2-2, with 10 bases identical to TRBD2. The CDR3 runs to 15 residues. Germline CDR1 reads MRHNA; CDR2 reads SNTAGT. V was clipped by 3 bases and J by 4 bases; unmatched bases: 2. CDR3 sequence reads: CASSDWTSGTGELFF. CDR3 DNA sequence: TGTGCCAGCAGTGATTGGACTAGCGGCACCGGGGAGCTGTTTTTT.

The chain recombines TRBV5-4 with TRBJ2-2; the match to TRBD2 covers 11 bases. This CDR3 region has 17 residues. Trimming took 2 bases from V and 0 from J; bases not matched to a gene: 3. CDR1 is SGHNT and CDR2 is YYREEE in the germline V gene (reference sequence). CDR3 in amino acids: CASSFASGRPNTGELFF. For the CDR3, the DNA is TGTGCCAGCAGCTTTGCTAGCGGGAGGCCGAACACCGGGGAGCTGTTTTTT.

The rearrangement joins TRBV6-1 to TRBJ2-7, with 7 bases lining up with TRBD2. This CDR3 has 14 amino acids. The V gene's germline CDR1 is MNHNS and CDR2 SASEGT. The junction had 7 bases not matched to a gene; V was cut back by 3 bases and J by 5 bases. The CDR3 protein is CASSEAGEGNEQYF. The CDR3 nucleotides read TGTGCCAGCAGTGAGGCGGGAGAAGGTAACGAGCAGTACTTC.

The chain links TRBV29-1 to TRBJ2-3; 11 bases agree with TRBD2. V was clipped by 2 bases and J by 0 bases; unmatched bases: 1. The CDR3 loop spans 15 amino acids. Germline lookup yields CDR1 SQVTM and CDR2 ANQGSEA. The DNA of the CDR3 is TGCAGCGTTGAATGGACTAGCGGGAGCACAGATACGCAGTATTTT. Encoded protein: CSVEWTSGSTDTQYF.

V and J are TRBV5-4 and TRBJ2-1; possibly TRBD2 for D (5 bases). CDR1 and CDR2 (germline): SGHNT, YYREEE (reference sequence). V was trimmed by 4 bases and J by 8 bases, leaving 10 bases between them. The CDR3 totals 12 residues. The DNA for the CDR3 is TGTGCCAGCAGCCGCCCCGGGGATGAGCAGTTCTTC. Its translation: CASSRPGDEQFF.

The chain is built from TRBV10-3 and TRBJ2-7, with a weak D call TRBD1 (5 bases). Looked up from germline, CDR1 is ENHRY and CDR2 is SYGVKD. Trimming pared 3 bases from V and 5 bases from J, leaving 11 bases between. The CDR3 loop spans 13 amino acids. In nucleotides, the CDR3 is TGTGCCATCAGTGACCGGCCAGGGAACGAGCAGTACTTC. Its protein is CAISDRPGNEQYF.

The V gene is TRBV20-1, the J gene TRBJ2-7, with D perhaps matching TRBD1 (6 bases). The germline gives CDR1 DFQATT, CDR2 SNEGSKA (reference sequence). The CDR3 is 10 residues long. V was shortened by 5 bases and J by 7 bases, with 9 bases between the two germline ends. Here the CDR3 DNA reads TGCAGTGCTGGCAGGGGAGAGCAGTACTTC. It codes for CSAGRGEQYF.

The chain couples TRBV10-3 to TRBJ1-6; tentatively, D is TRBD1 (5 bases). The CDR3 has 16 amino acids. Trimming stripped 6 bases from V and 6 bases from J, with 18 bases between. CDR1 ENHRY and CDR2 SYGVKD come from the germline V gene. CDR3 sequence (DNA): TGTGCCATCAGCGATTTATCAGGGAGGGGTAATTCACCCCTCCACTTT. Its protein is CAISDLSGRGNSPLHF.

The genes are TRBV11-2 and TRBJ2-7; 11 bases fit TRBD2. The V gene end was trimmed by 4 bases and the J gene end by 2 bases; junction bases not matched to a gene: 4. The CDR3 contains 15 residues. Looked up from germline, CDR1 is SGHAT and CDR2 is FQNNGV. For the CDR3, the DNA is TGTGCCAGCAGCTCGGGACTAGCGGTAACCTACGAGCAGTACTTC. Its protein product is CASSSGLAVTYEQYF.

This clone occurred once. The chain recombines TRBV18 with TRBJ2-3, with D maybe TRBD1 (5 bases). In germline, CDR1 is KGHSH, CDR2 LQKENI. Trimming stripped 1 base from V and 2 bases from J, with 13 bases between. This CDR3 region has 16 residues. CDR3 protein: CASSPRSGSSTDTQYF. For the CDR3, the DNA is TGTGCCAGCTCACCACGGTCAGGGTCCTCCACAGATACGCAGTATTTT.